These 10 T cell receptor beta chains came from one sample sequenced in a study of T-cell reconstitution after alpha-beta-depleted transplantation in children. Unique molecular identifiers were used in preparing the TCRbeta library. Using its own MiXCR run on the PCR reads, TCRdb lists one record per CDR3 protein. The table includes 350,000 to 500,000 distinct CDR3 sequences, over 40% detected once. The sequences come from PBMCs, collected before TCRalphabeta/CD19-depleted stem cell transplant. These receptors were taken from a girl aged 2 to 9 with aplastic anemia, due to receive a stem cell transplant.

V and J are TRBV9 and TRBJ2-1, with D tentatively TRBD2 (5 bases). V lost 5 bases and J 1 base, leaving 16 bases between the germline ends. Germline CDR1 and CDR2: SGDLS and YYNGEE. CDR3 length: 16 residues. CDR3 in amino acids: CASSLSDWGSYNEQFF. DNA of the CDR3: TGTGCCAGCAGTCTCTCGGACTGGGGTTCCTACAATGAGCAGTTCTTC.

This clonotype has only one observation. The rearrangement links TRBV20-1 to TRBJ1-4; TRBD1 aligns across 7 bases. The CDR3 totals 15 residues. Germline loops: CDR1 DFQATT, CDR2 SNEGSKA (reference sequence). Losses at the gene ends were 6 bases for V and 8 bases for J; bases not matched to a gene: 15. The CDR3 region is CSASPGTAYGEKLFF. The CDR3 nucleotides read TGCAGTGCCAGTCCCGGGACAGCCTACGGGGAAAAACTGTTTTTT.

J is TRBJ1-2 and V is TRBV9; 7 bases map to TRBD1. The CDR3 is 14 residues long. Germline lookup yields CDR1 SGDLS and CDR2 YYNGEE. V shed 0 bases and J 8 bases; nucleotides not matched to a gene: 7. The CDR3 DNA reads TGTGCCAGCAGCGTAGATTGGACAGGAAGGGGCTACACCTTC. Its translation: CASSVDWTGRGYTF.

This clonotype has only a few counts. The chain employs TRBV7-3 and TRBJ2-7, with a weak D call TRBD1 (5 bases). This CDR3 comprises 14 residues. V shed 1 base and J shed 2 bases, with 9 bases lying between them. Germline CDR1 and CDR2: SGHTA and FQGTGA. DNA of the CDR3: TGTGCCAGCAGCTTAATGCAGGGTCCCTACGAGCAGTACTTC. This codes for CASSLMQGPYEQYF.

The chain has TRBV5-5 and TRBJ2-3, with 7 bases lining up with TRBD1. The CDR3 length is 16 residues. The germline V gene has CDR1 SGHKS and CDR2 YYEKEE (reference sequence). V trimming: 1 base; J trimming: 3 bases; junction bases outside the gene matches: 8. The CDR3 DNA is TGTGCCAGCAGCTTGTTACCGACAGGGCAAACAGATACGCAGTATTTT. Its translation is CASSLLPTGQTDTQYF.

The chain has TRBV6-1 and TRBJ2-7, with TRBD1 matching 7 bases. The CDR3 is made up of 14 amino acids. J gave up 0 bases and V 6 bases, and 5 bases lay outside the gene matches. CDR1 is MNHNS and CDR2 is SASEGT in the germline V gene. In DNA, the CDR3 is TGTGCCAGCAGAAATCGGGACAGCTCCTACGAGCAGTACTTC. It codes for CASRNRDSSYEQYF.

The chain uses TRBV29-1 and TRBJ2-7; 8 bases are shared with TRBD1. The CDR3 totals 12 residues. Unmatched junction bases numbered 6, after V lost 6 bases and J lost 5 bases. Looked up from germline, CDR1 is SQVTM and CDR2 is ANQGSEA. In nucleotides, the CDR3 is TGCAGCGTATGGTCAGGGGGCGACGAGCAGTACTTC. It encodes CSVWSGGDEQYF.

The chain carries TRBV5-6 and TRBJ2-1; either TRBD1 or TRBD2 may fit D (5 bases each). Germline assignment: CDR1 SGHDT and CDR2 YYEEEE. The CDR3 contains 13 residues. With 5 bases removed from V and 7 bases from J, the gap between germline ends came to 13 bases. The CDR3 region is CASRSGTPNEQFF. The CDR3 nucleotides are TGTGCCAGCAGATCCGGGACCCCGAATGAGCAGTTCTTC. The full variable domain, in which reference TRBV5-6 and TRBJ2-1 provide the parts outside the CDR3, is DAGVTQSPTHLIKTRGQQVTLRCSPKSGHDTVSWYQQALGQGPQFIFQYYEEEERQRGNFPDRFSGHQFPNYSSELNVNALLLGDSALYLCASRSGTPNEQFFGPGTRLTVL.

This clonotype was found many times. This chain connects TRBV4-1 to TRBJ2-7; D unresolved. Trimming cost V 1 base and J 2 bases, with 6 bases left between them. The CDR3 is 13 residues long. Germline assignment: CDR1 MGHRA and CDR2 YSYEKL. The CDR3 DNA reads TGCGCCAGCAGCCAAGGAGTAGCCTACGAGCAGTACTTC. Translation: CASSQGVAYEQYF.

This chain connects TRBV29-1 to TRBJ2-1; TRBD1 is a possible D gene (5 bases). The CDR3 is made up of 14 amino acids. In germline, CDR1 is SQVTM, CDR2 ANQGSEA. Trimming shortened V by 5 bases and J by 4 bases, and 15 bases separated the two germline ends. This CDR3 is CSVMKPGLYNEQFF. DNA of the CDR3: TGCAGCGTTATGAAGCCAGGGTTGTACAATGAGCAGTTCTTC.